This TCR beta chain was captured in a study of CD8 T cells in ankylosing spondylitis. As to this clonotype: Its antigen is unknown.

Quantitative 5'-RACE was performed with molecular barcodes, and it yielded the TCR beta libraries. One entry per CDR3 protein results from TCRdb running MiXCR on the 5' RACE reads. Of approximately 400,000 distinct CDR3 sequences listed, 17% are singletons. The study, taken as a whole, reports: Significantly higher representation of disease-linked clones was reported for matched ankylosing spondylitis synovial fluid. Reactive arthritis synovial fluid and blood previously showed some of these motif variants. What seemed typical of ankylosing spondylitis blood was a TCR beta motif built from several highly homologous variants.

The sequence was obtained from a male donor with ankylosing spondylitis. Sequencing was done on a sample of blood, either unsorted or a sorted T cell fraction (not recorded which).

The chain's CDR3 is CASSPHGTGTGVWFNQPQHF. The CDR3 coding sequence is TGTGCCAGCAGCCCCCACGGGACAGGGACGGGAGTCTGGTTCAATCAGCCCCAGCATTTT. The chain carries TRBV21-1 and TRBJ1-5; TRBD1, the D gene given by the table, was not confirmed from the DNA. TRBV21-1 is shown as a pseudogene. This CDR3 is built from 20 residues.